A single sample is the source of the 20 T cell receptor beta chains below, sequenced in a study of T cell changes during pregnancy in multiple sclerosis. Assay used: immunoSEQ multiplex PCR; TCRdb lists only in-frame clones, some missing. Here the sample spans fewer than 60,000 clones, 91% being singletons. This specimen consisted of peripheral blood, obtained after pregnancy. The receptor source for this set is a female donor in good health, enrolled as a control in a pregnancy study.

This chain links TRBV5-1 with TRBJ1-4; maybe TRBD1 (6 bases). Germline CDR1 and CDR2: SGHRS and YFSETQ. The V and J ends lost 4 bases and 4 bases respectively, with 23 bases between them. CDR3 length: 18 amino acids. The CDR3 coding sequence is TGCGCCAGCAGCCGGTCAACCTGGACAGCTGGCTTTAATGAAAAACTGTTTTTT. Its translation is CASSRSTWTAGFNEKLFF.

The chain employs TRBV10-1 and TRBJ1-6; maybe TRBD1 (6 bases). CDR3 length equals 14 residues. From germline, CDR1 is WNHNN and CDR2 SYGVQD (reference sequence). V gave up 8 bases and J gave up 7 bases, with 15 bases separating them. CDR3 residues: CASPRERGNSPLHF. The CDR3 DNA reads TGCGCCAGCCCCCGGGAAAGGGGGAATTCACCCCTCCACTTT.

The CDR3 nucleotides read TGTGCCAGCAGTCCTCGGGGACTAGCGGGAGGTGGGTCCTACAATGAGCAGTTCTTC. This encodes CASSPRGLAGGGSYNEQFF. This rearrangement joins TRBV28 to TRBJ2-1; 15 bases line up with TRBD2. CDR3 size: 19 residues. Germline CDR1 MDHEN, CDR2 SYDVKM. The ends lost 5 bases at V and 1 base at J; junction bases unmatched: 9. Combining the CDR3 with reference TRBV28 and TRBJ2-1 gives the whole variable domain DVKVTQSSRYLVKRTGEKVFLECVQDMDHENMFWYRQDPGLGLRLIYFSYDVKMKEKGDIPEGYSVSREKKERFSLILESASTNQTSMYLCASSPRGLAGGGSYNEQFFGPGTRLTVL.

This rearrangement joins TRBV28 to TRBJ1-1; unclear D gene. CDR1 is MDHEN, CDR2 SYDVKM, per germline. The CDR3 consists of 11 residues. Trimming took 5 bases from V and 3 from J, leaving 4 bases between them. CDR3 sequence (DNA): TGTGCCAGCAGTGAGTACACTGAAGCTTTCTTT. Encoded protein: CASSEYTEAFF.

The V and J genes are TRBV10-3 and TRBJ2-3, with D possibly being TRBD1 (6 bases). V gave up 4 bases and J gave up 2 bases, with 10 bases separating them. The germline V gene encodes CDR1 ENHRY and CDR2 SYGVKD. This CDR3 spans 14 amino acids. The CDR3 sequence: CAISGTDTTDTQYF. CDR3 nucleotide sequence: TGTGCCATCAGTGGGACAGATACCACAGATACGCAGTATTTT.

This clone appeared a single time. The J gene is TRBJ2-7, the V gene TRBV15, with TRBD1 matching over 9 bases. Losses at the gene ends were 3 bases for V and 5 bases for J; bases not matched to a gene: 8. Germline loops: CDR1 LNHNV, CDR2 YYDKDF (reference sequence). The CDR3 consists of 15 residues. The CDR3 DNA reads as TGTGCCACCAGCAGGTTGGGACAGGGATTCAACGAGCAGTACTTC. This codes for CATSRLGQGFNEQYF. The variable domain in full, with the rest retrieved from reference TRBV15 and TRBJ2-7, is DAMVIQNPRYQVTQFGKPVTLSCSQTLNHNVMYWYQQKSSQAPKLLFHYYDKDFNNEADTPDNFQSRRPNTSFCFLDIRSPGLGDTAMYLCATSRLGQGFNEQYFGPGTRLTVT.

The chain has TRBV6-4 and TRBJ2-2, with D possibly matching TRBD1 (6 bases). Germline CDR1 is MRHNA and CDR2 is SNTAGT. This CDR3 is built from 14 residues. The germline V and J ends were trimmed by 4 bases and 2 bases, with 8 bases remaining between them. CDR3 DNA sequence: TGTGCCAGCAGTGCCGGGACAAACACCGGGGAGCTGTTTTTT. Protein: CASSAGTNTGELFF.

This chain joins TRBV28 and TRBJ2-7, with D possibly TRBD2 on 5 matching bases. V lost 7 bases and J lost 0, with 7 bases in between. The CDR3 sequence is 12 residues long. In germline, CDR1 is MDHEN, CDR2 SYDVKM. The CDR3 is CASNRGSYEQYF. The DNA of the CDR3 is TGTGCCAGCAACCGGGGCTCCTACGAGCAGTACTTC.

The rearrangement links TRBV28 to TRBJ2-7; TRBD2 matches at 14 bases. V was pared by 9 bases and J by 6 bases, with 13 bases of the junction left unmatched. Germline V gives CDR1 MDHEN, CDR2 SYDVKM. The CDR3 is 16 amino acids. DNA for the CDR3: TGTGCCAGTCAACCGGGACTAGCGGGAGAGAAGGTCGAGCAGTACTTC. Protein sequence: CASQPGLAGEKVEQYF.

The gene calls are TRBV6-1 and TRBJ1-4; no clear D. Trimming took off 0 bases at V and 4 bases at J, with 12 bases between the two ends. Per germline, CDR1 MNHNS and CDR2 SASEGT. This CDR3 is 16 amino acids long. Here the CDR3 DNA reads TGTGCCAGCAGTGAAGCGGCAGGAAGCTTTAATGAAAAACTGTTTTTT. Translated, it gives CASSEAAGSFNEKLFF.

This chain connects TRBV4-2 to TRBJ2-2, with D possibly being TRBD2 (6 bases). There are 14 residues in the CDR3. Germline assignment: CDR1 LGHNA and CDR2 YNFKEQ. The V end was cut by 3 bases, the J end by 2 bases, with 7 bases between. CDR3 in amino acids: CASSQEGNTGELFF. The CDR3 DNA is TGTGCCAGCAGCCAGGAGGGTAACACCGGGGAGCTGTTTTTT.

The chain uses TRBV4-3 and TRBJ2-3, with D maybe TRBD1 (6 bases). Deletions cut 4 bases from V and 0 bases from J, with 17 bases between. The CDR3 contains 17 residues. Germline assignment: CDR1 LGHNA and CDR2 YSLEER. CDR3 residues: CASSPSIGQTSTDTQYF. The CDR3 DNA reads TGCGCCAGCAGCCCCAGCATAGGACAGACGAGCACAGATACGCAGTATTTT.

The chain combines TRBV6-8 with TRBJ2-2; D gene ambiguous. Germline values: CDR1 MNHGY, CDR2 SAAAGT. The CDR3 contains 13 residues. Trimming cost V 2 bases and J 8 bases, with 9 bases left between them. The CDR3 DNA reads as TGTGCCAGCAGTTACCTCGTTGAGGGGGAGCTGTTTTTT. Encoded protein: CASSYLVEGELFF.

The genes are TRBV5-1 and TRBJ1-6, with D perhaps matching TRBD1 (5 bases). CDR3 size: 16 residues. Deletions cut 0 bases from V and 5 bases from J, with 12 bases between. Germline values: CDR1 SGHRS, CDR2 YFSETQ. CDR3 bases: TGCGCCAGCAGCTTGGACGGGGGTCGGAATAATTCACCCCTCCACTTT. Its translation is CASSLDGGRNNSPLHF.

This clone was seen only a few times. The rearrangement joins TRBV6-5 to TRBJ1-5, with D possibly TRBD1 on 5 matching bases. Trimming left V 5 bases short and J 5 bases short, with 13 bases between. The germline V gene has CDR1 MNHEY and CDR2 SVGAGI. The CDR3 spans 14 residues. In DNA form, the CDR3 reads TGTGCCAGCAGTCGCACGGGCAGGGATCAGCCCCAGCATTTT. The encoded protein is CASSRTGRDQPQHF.

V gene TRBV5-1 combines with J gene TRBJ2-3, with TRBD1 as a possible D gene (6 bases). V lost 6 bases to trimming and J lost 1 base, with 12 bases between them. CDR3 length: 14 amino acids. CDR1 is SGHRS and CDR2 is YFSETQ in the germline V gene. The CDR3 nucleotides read TGCGCCAGCAAGGGGGATACGGGCACAGATACGCAGTATTTT. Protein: CASKGDTGTDTQYF.

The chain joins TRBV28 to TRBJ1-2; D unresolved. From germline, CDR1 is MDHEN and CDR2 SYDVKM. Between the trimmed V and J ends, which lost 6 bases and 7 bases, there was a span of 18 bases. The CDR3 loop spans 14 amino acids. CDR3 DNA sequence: TGTGCCAGCAGCCTCCCCGTAGGGAGTCGTGGCTACACCTTC. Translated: CASSLPVGSRGYTF.

CDR3 nucleotide sequence: TGTGCCAGCAGCTTAGGTATGGAGGGAGGCTACACCTTC. Its translation is CASSLGMEGGYTF. The rearrangement joins TRBV11-2 to TRBJ1-2; D gene uncertain. This CDR3 comprises 13 residues. V gave up 1 base and J gave up 8 bases, with 11 bases separating them. Germline loops: CDR1 SGHAT, CDR2 FQNNGV.

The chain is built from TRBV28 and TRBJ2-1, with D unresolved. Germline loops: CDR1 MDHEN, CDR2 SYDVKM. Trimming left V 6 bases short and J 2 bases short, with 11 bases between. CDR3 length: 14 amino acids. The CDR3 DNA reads TGTGCCAGCAGGCTCTCTGAGACCTACAATGAGCAGTTCTTC. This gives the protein CASRLSETYNEQFF.

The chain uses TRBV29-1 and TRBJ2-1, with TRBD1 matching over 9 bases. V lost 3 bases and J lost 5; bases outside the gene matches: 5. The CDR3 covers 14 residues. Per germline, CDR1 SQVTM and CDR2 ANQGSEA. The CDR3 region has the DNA TGCAGCGTTGAGGGGACAGGGAAAGACAATGAGCAGTTCTTC. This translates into CSVEGTGKDNEQFF.